The clone carrying this TCR beta chain was seen just once. The sample originates from a study of control samples from healthy donors and cancer patients. Here immunoSEQ multiplex PCR was the method, and the copy in TCRdb shows in-frame clones only, minus some. The sample includes about 150,000 clones, 94% of them seen just once. The sequence came from a man aged 40-55 years in good health. The sequencing input was blood.

DNA of the CDR3: TGTGCCAGCAGCTTACGTCCCGACGGTACCTACGAGCAGTACTTC. Amino acids: CASSLRPDGTYEQYF. The chain uses TRBV7-8 and TRBJ2-7, with unresolved D. This CDR3 spans 15 amino acids. The germline V gene has CDR1 SGHVS and CDR2 FQNEAQ. Deletions cut 2 bases from V and 2 bases from J, with 13 bases between. Full variable domain (outside the CDR3, taken from reference TRBV7-8 and TRBJ2-7): GAGVSQSPRYKVAKRGQDVALRCDPISGHVSLFWYQQALGQGPEFLTYFQNEAQLDKSGLPSDRFFAERPEGSVSTLKIQRTQQEDSAVYLCASSLRPDGTYEQYFGPGTRLTVT.